This entry concerns a single T cell receptor (beta chain). The germline V gene has CDR1 SGHVS and CDR2 FQNEAQ. This CDR3 contains 13 residues. Deletions cut 5 bases from V and 2 bases from J, with 10 bases between. The data were taken from a study of blood T cell repertoires in COVID-19. Under the authors' procedure: Amplification of reference gene primers provided the estimated nucleated cell counts. TCRdb's table, derived via immunoSEQ multiplex PCR, lists solely in-frame clones and lacks some. Clone size and V and J calls were adopted from that table, with D and trimming inferred from the DNA. The sample holds roughly 140,000 clones, roughly 85% seen once.

This sequence originates from a man in his fifties with acute or convalescent COVID-19. The V call is TRBV7-8, the J call TRBJ2-7; possibly TRBD1 for D (5 bases). Sequenced sample: peripheral blood. The CDR3 loop is CASSAGFAYEQYF. In nucleotides, the CDR3 is TGTGCCAGCAGCGCAGGGTTCGCCTACGAGCAGTACTTC. Based on the CDR3 plus reference TRBV7-8 and TRBJ2-7, the full variable domain is GAGVSQSPRYKVAKRGQDVALRCDPISGHVSLFWYQQALGQGPEFLTYFQNEAQLDKSGLPSDRFFAERPEGSVSTLKIQRTQQEDSAVYLCASSAGFAYEQYFGPGTRLTVT.